A single sample is the source of the 22 T cell receptor beta chains below, sequenced in a study of identical twins. TCRdb re-called the 5' RACE reads with MiXCR, one entry per CDR3 protein. The sample lists some 1,700,000 distinct CDR3 sequences, less than 35% seen once, with roughly 0.3% in the top ten. The material sequenced was cord blood. These receptors originate from a newborn girl in good health.

Only a few counts were recorded for this clonotype. The rearrangement joins TRBV7-2 to TRBJ1-6; D is uncertain. The V gene lost 4 bases and the J gene lost 6 bases, with 4 bases spanning the gap. Germline lookup yields CDR1 SGHTA and CDR2 FQGNSA. This CDR3 spans 12 amino acids. The CDR3 here is CASSWSNSPLHF. As DNA, the CDR3 is TGTGCCAGCAGCTGGAGTAATTCACCCCTCCACTTT. Full variable domain (rest looked up from reference TRBV7-2 and TRBJ1-6): GAGVSQSPSNKVTEKGKDVELRCDPISGHTALYWYRQSLGQGLEFLIYFQGNSAPDKSGLPSDRFSAERTGGSVSTLTIQRTQQEDSAVYLCASSWSNSPLHFGNGTRLTVT.

There are many counts of this clonotype. The chain employs TRBV11-3 and TRBJ2-4; maybe TRBD1 (5 bases). Germline assignment: CDR1 SGHNT and CDR2 YENEEA. V shed 3 bases and J shed 8 bases, with 20 bases lying between them. The CDR3 totals 16 residues. For the CDR3, the DNA is TGTGCCAGCAGCTTGTTTCTCTCGGCCAGGGTGGACATTCAGTACTTC. Its translation: CASSLFLSARVDIQYF.

This clonotype was detected only once. The V and J genes are TRBV29-1 and TRBJ2-1; D unclear. The V gene lost 0 bases and the J gene lost 0 bases, with 3 bases spanning the gap. The CDR3 runs 13 residues. The germline gives CDR1 SQVTM, CDR2 ANQGSEA. The CDR3 nucleotides are TGCAGCGTTGAAGACAACTCCTACAATGAGCAGTTCTTC. This translates into CSVEDNSYNEQFF.

The chain combines TRBV29-1 with TRBJ1-5; the D gene is possibly TRBD1 (5 bases). CDR3 length: 11 residues. V shed 6 bases and J shed 6 bases, with 9 bases lying between them. Germline V lookup: CDR1 SQVTM, CDR2 ANQGSEA. As DNA, the CDR3 is TGCAGCGTGGGGGGGAGTCAGCCCCAGCATTTT. Translation: CSVGGSQPQHF.

The V call is TRBV3-1, the J call TRBJ1-2; D call uncertain. Between the trimmed V and J ends, which lost 0 bases and 6 bases, there was a span of 11 bases. The CDR3 is 14 amino acids. From germline, CDR1 is LGHDT and CDR2 YNNKEL (reference sequence). The CDR3 region is CASSQDPASDGYTF. The CDR3 DNA reads as TGTGCCAGCAGCCAAGATCCGGCTTCGGATGGCTACACCTTC.

The genes are TRBV20-1 and TRBJ2-3, with unresolved D. Germline V gene sequence: CDR1 DFQATT, CDR2 SNEGSKA (reference sequence). This CDR3 has 14 residues. V lost 6 bases, J lost 0 bases, and 13 bases lay in between. The CDR3 nucleotides are TGCAGTGCACCGGACCGAGCTAGCACAGATACGCAGTATTTT. Protein sequence: CSAPDRASTDTQYF.

Regarding this clonotype: A junction boundary mismatches the germline segment, possibly from a read error. The chain recombines TRBV20-1 with TRBJ2-1, with a possible D match to TRBD1 (7 bases). This CDR3 has 14 amino acids. Germline assignment: CDR1 DFQATT and CDR2 SNEGSKA (reference sequence). The CDR3: CSTSPRGAYNEQFF. The CDR3 nucleotides are TGCAGTACTAGCCCCAGGGGGGCCTACAATGAGCAGTTCTTC.

This clonotype was detected ten times or more. The J gene is TRBJ2-7, the V gene TRBV14; D is unresolved. V shed 3 bases and J shed 7 bases, with 10 bases lying between them. This CDR3 region has 12 residues. The germline V gene encodes CDR1 SGHDN and CDR2 FVKESK. CDR3 residues: CASSHTSREQYF. The CDR3 bases are TGTGCCAGCAGCCATACCTCTCGAGAGCAGTACTTC. The whole variable domain, filled in from reference TRBV14 and TRBJ2-7, reads EAGVTQFPSHSVIEKGQTVTLRCDPISGHDNLYWYRRVMGKEIKFLLHFVKESKQDESGMPNNRFLAERTGGTYSTLKVQPAELEDSGVYFCASSHTSREQYFGPGTRLTVT.

The V gene is TRBV20-1, the J gene TRBJ2-1; D remains unclear. Germline CDR1 DFQATT, CDR2 SNEGSKA (reference sequence). V was shortened by 0 bases and J by 0 bases, with 9 bases between the two germline ends. This CDR3 contains 15 residues. The CDR3 coding sequence is TGCAGTGCTAGAGATCTCTGGTGCTCCTACAATGAGCAGTTCTTC. The encoded protein is CSARDLWCSYNEQFF.

This clonotype turned up a few times. The CDR3 DNA reads TGCAGTGCTAGAAGGACCACTAGCACAGATACGCAGTATTTT. Its protein is CSARRTTSTDTQYF. The chain links TRBV20-1 to TRBJ2-3; no clear D. This CDR3 comprises 14 residues. With 2 bases removed from V and 0 bases from J, the gap between germline ends came to 9 bases. From germline, CDR1 is DFQATT and CDR2 SNEGSKA (reference sequence).

The genes are TRBV27 and TRBJ2-3, with TRBD1 matching over 8 bases. This CDR3 has 16 amino acids. Trimming cost V 4 bases and J 3 bases; bases outside gene matches: 9. CDR1 is MNHEY, CDR2 SMNVEV, per germline (reference sequence). The CDR3 is CASSWTGWIGTDTQYF. The CDR3, as DNA: TGTGCCAGCAGTTGGACAGGGTGGATCGGGACAGATACGCAGTATTTT.

The chain uses TRBV5-1 and TRBJ2-6, with 7 bases that match TRBD1. CDR1 and CDR2 (germline): SGHRS, YFSETQ. Trimming took 4 bases from V and 0 from J; bases not matched to a gene: 7. This CDR3 has 17 amino acids. The CDR3 sequence is CASSLGTASSGANVLTF. The CDR3 DNA reads TGCGCCAGCAGCCTCGGGACAGCTAGCTCTGGGGCCAACGTCCTGACTTTC.

Worth noting for this clonotype: At one of its ends the junction is not consistent with the germline gene, which may arise from a read error. The J gene is TRBJ2-3, the V gene TRBV25-1; a possible D gene is TRBD2 (6 bases). Germline CDR1 reads MGHDK; CDR2 reads SYGVNS. This CDR3 is built from 13 residues. CDR3 amino acids: CASSVTGADTHYF. Here the CDR3 DNA reads TGTGCCAGCAGTGTCACGGGAGCAGATACGCACTATTTT.

The chain employs TRBV7-2 and TRBJ2-1; 12 bases align to TRBD2. The J call may be mistaken, given a closer DNA end match to TRBJ2-7. This CDR3 is 17 amino acids long. Per the germline V gene, CDR1 is SGHTA and CDR2 is FQGNSA. The CDR3 DNA follows: TGTGCCAGCAGACCAGGACTAGCGGGGAGCTCCTACAATGAGCAGTACTTC. It is translated as CASRPGLAGSSYNEQYF.

The chain uses TRBV20-1 and TRBJ2-1; 9 bases map to TRBD2. CDR3 size: 14 residues. Germline CDR1 DFQATT, CDR2 SNEGSKA (reference sequence). V lost 2 bases, J lost 7 bases, and 6 bases stayed unmatched. CDR3 in amino acids: CSARRAGGWNEQFF. In nucleotides, the CDR3 is TGCAGTGCTAGAAGGGCGGGGGGGTGGAATGAGCAGTTCTTC.

This clonotype occurred a few times. V is TRBV6-1 and J is TRBJ1-1; D not resolved. The CDR3 has 14 amino acids. Germline V gives CDR1 MNHNS, CDR2 SASEGT. With 3 bases removed from V and 5 bases from J, the gap between germline ends came to 13 bases. The CDR3 DNA follows: TGTGCCAGCAGTGAGCGCACCCCGAAGACTGAAGCTTTCTTT. The encoded protein is CASSERTPKTEAFF.

This clonotype was picked up many times. CDR3 loop: CASSQDPNTEAFF. The CDR3 region has the DNA TGTGCCAGCAGCCAAGATCCTAACACTGAAGCTTTCTTT. This rearrangement joins TRBV4-2 to TRBJ1-1, with no clear D. The ends were cut back, 0 bases at V and 2 bases at J, with 4 bases in the middle. Germline CDR1 reads LGHNA; CDR2 reads YNFKEQ. This CDR3 spans 13 amino acids.

The V gene is TRBV6-5, the J gene TRBJ2-3, with TRBD2 matching 8 bases. J was trimmed by 4 bases and V by 4 bases; bases with no gene match: 4. Germline V CDR1 and CDR2: MNHEY, SVGAGI. This CDR3 comprises 14 residues. Here the CDR3 reads CASSSGGDADTQYF. The CDR3 DNA sequence: TGTGCCAGCAGTTCGGGAGGGGACGCAGATACGCAGTATTTT.

There are a few counts of this clonotype. This chain joins TRBV2 and TRBJ2-3, with D possibly being TRBD2 (6 bases). The length of the CDR3 is 14 residues. CDR1 and CDR2 (germline): SNHLY, FYNNEI. The CDR3: CAAASIRGRNTQYF. The CDR3 DNA follows: TGTGCTGCGGCTTCGATACGTGGGAGGAATACGCAGTATTTT.

In this sample, this clonotype turned up a few times. The chain's CDR3 is CASSQGTSGDSSYNEQFF. CDR3 coding DNA: TGTGCCAGCAGCCAAGGGACTAGCGGCGATAGCTCCTACAATGAGCAGTTCTTC. V gene TRBV4-2 combines with J gene TRBJ2-1; 10 bases are shared with TRBD2. CDR3 length: 18 amino acids. Losses at the gene ends were 1 base for V and 0 bases for J; bases not matched to a gene: 6. From germline, CDR1 is LGHNA and CDR2 YNFKEQ.

Regarding this clonotype: One junction end disagrees with the germline gene, perhaps due to a read error. The chain is built from TRBV28 and TRBJ2-1; 9 positions match TRBD2. The CDR3 runs 16 residues. The germline V gene has CDR1 MDHEN and CDR2 SYDVKM. CDR3 sequence reads: CASSLPGTSPYSEQFF. The CDR3 coding sequence is TGTGCCAGCAGTTTACCCGGGACTAGCCCATACAGTGAGCAGTTCTTC.

Concerning this clonotype itself: A junction boundary mismatches the germline segment, possibly from a read error. The rearrangement uses TRBV5-1 and TRBJ1-2, with 8 bases matching TRBD1. CDR3 length: 13 amino acids. The germline CDR1 and CDR2 sequences are SGHRS and YFSETQ. Here the CDR3 reads CAGSSGQGYGYTF. The CDR3 nucleotides are TGCGCCGGCAGCTCCGGACAGGGCTATGGCTACACCTTC.